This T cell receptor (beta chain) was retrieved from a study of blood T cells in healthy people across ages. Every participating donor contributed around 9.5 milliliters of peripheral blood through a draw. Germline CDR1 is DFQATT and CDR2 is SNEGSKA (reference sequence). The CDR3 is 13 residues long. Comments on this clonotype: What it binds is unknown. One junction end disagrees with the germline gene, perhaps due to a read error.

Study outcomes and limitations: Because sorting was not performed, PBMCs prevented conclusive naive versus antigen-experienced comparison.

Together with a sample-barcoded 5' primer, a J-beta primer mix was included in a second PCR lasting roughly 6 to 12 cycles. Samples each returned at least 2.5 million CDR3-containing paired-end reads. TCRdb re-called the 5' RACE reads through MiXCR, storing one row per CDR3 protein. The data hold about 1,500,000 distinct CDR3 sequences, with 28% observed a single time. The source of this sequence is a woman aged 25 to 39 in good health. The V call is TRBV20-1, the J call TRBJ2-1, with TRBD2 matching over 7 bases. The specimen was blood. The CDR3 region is CGARSSGDNEQFF. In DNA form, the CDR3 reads TGCGGTGCTAGATCCAGCGGGGACAATGAGCAGTTCTTC.